This T cell receptor beta chain was documented in a study of cytomegalovirus exposure and HLA in healthy donors. Study conclusions and caveats: Cytomegalovirus-associated status was assigned to 164 TCR beta chains.

V shed 6 bases and J 4 bases; nucleotides not matched to a gene: 8. Per the germline V gene, CDR1 is MNHEY and CDR2 is SMNVEV (reference sequence). The CDR3 is 14 amino acids. About this clone itself: Antigen specificity is unknown.

Researchers ran the PCR with 60 Vbeta and 13 Jbeta primers. Sequencing was performed with immunoSEQ multiplex PCR; in TCRdb, only in-frame clones are kept and a portion is missing. The sample table sets out about 79,000 clones. Material: PBMCs. This clonotype originated in a young man in good health and CMV-seronegative. The chain couples TRBV27 to TRBJ2-7; 8 nucleotides match TRBD1. CDR3 loop: CASRPLTGEYEQYF. The CDR3 bases are TGTGCCAGCAGGCCCCTGACAGGGGAGTACGAGCAGTACTTC.